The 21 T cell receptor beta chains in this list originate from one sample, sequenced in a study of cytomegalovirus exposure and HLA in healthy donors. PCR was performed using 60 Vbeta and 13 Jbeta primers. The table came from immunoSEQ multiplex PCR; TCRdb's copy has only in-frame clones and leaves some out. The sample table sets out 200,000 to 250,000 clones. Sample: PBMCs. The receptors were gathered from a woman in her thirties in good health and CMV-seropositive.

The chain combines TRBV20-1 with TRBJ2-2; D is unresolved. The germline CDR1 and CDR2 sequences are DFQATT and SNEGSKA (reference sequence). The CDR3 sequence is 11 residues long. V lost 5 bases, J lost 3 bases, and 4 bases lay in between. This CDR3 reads CSASDTGELFF. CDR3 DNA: TGCAGTGCTTCGGACACCGGGGAGCTGTTTTTT.

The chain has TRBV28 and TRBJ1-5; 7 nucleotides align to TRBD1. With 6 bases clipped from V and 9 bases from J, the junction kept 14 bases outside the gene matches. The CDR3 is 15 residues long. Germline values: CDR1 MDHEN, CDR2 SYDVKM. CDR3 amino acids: CASSPWDSSISPQHF. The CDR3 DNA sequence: TGTGCCAGCAGCCCCTGGGACAGCTCAATCTCGCCCCAGCATTTT.

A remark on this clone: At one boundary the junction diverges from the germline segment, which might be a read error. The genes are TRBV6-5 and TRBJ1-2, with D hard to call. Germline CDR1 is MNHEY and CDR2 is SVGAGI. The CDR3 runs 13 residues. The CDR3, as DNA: TGTACCAGCAGTCCGGAGACGGACTATGGCTACACCTTC. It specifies CTSSPETDYGYTF.

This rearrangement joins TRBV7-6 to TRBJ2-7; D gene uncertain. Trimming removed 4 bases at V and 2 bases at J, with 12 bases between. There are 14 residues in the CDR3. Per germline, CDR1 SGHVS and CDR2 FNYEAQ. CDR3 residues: CASSSPEVAYEQYF. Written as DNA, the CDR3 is TGTGCCAGCAGCTCTCCCGAGGTTGCCTACGAGCAGTACTTC.

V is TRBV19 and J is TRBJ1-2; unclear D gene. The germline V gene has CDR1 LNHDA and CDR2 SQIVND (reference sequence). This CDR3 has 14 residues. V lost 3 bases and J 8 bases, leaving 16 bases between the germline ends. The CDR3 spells CASSIPRSLLGYTF. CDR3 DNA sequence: TGTGCCAGTAGTATCCCCCGGTCATTACTGGGCTACACCTTC.

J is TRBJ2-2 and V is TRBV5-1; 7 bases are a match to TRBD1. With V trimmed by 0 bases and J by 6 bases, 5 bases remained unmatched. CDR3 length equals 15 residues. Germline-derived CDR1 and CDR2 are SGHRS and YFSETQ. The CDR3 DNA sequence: TGCGCCAGCAGCTTGGCCCAGGGGGACCCCGGGGAGCTGTTTTTT. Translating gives CASSLAQGDPGELFF.

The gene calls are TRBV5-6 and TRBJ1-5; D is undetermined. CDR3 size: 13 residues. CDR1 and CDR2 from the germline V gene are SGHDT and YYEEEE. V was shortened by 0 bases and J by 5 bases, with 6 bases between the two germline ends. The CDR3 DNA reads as TGTGCCAGCAGCTTGGGGCCCGATCAGCCCCAGCATTTT. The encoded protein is CASSLGPDQPQHF.

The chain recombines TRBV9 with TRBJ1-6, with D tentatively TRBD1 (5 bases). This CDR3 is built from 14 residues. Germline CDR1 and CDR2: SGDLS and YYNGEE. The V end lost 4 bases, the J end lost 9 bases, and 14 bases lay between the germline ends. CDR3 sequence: CASSPLLGVSPLHF. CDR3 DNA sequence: TGTGCCAGCAGCCCTTTATTAGGGGTTTCACCCCTCCACTTT.

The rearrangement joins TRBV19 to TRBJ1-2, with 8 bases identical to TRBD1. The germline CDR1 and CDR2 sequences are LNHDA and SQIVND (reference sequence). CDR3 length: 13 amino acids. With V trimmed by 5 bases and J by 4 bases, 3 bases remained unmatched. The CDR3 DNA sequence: TGTGCCAGTAGTGGACAGGGCGGCTATGGCTACACCTTC. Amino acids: CASSGQGGYGYTF.

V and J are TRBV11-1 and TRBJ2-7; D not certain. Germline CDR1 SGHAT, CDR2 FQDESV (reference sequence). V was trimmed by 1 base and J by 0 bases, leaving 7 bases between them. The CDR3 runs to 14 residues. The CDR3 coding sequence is TGTGCCAGCAGCTTAGACTATCCCTCCTACGAGCAGTACTTC. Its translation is CASSLDYPSYEQYF.

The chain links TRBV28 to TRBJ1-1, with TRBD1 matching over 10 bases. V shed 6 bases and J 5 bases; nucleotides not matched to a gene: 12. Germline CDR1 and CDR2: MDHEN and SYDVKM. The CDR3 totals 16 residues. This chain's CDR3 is CASSSPGQGVETEAFF. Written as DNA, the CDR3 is TGTGCCAGCAGCTCTCCCGGACAGGGGGTTGAAACTGAAGCTTTCTTT.

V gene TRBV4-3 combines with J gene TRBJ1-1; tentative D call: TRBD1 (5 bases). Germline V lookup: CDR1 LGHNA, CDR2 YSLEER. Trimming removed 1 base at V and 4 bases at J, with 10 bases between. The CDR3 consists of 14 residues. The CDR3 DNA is TGCGCCAGCAGCCAAGTGACCAGGGCCACTGAAGCTTTCTTT. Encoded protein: CASSQVTRATEAFF.

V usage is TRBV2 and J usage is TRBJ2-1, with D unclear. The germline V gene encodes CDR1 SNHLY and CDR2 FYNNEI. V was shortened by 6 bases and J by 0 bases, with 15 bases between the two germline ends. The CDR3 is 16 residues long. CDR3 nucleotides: TGTGCCAGCAGCCGAGAGGCGGATAGCTCCTACAATGAGCAGTTCTTC. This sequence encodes CASSREADSSYNEQFF.

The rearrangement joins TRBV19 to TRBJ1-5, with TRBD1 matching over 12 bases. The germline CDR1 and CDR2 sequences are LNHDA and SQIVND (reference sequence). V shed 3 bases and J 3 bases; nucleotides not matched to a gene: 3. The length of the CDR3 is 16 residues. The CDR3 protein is CASSMGQGAYNQPQHF. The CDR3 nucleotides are TGTGCCAGTAGTATGGGACAGGGGGCCTACAATCAGCCCCAGCATTTT.

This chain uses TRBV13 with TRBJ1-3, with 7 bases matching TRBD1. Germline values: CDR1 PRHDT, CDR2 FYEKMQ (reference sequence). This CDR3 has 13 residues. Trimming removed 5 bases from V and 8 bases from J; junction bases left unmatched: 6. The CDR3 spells CASSTTGSDTIYF. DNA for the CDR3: TGTGCCAGCAGCACGACAGGGAGTGACACCATATATTTT. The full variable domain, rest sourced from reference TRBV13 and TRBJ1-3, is AAGVIQSPRHLIKEKRETATLKCYPIPRHDTVYWYQQGPGQDPQFLISFYEKMQSDKGSIPDRFSAQQFSDYHSELNMSSLELGDSALYFCASSTTGSDTIYFGEGSWLTVV.

DNA of the CDR3: TGTGCCAGCAGTTACTCCACAGTACTTTCGGGGACTGAAGCTTTCTTT. Its protein product is CASSYSTVLSGTEAFF. The V call is TRBV6-5, the J call TRBJ1-1; D ambiguous. The length of the CDR3 is 16 residues. Germline CDR1 is MNHEY and CDR2 is SVGAGI. V shed 0 bases and J shed 5 bases, with 16 bases lying between them.

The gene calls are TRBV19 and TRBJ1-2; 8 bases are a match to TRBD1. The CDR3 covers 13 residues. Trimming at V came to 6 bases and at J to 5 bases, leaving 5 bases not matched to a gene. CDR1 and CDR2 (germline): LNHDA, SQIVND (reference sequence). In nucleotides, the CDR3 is TGTGCCAGTAGCCTCAGGGACAGGTATGGCTACACCTTC. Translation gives CASSLRDRYGYTF.

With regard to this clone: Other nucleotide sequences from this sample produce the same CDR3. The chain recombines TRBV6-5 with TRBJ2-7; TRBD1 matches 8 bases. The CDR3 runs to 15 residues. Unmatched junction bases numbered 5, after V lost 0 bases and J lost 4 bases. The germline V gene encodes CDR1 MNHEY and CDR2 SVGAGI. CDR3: CASSYSGQGAYEQYF. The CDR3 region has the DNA TGTGCCAGCAGTTACTCCGGGCAGGGGGCGTACGAGCAGTACTTC.

In DNA form, the CDR3 reads TGTGCCAGCAGCAAACTAGCGGGCACATACAATGAGCAGTTCTTC. It encodes CASSKLAGTYNEQFF. V gene TRBV9 combines with J gene TRBJ2-1; 9 positions match TRBD2. The germline gives CDR1 SGDLS, CDR2 YYNGEE. J gave up 4 bases and V 4 bases, and 6 bases lay outside the gene matches. The CDR3 spans 15 residues.

The CDR3 loop is CASSTQLAKNIQYF. The CDR3 DNA reads as TGTGCCAGCAGCACACAGCTAGCCAAAAACATTCAGTACTTC. V gene TRBV6-5 combines with J gene TRBJ2-4, with unresolved D. Germline V lookup: CDR1 MNHEY, CDR2 SVGAGI. V lost 6 bases and J 0 bases, leaving 9 bases between the germline ends. The CDR3 runs 14 residues.

For the CDR3, the DNA is TGCGCCAGCAGCCCCTTCTCGGGGGGGGAGAATGAGCAGTTCTTC. It yields the protein CASSPFSGGENEQFF. The V gene is TRBV4-1, the J gene TRBJ2-1; 8 bases match TRBD2. The CDR3 covers 15 residues. Germline loops: CDR1 MGHRA, CDR2 YSYEKL. V gave up 4 bases and J gave up 7 bases; unmatched junction bases: 9.